The clone carrying this T cell receptor (beta chain) was detected a few times. The data are from a study of T cells in Graves' hyperthyroidism and ophthalmopathy. This CDR3 is 23 amino acids long. The V gene lost 4 bases and the J gene lost 6 bases, with 42 bases spanning the gap. Per germline, CDR1 MNHGY and CDR2 SVAAGI. Amplified TCR beta CDR3 regions came from RNA transcripts. The primer set for the first-round RT-PCR of the TCR CDR3 was HTBI. TCRdb reprocessed the multiplex PCR reads with MiXCR, giving one entry per CDR3 protein. The repertoire holds hundreds of thousands of distinct CDR3 sequences, with about a sixth as singletons.

Sequencing was carried out using blood. The rearrangement uses TRBV6-9 and TRBJ2-5; the D gene is possibly TRBD2 (7 bases). This receptor was obtained from a woman aged 40 to 49 with Graves' ophthalmopathy. In DNA form, the CDR3 reads TGTGCCAGCAGTTCTTACCAAAATTTCTCAACGGGGGGCTGGGGCCGGACTGTGAAGACCCAGTACTTC. Amino acids: CASSSYQNFSTGGWGRTVKTQYF.